Presented here are 15 T cell receptor beta chains from one specimen sequenced in a study of T cell responses to AZD1222 COVID-19 vaccine. Only in-frame clones appear in the TCRdb table, and some are missing; sequencing was by immunoSEQ multiplex PCR. The sample lists around 140,000 clones; around nine tenths were seen once. Specimen: peripheral blood, collected on day 0 of AZD1222 vaccination. These receptors all stem from an adult in good health.

CDR3 sequence: CASSLAGGPTDTQYF. DNA of the CDR3: TGTGCCAGCAGCCTAGCGGGAGGACCCACAGATACGCAGTATTTT. The chain recombines TRBV28 with TRBJ2-3; 11 positions match TRBD2. Losses at the gene ends were 6 bases for V and 2 bases for J; bases not matched to a gene: 4. The CDR3 is made up of 15 amino acids. Germline V gene sequence: CDR1 MDHEN, CDR2 SYDVKM.

The chain couples TRBV2 to TRBJ2-3, with D unclear. The CDR3 sequence is 13 residues long. Germline V CDR1 and CDR2: SNHLY, FYNNEI. The V end lost 7 bases, the J end lost 1 base, and 9 bases lay between the germline ends. Here the CDR3 reads CASNAQGTDTQYF. CDR3 DNA sequence: TGTGCCAGCAACGCGCAGGGCACAGATACGCAGTATTTT.

The chain is built from TRBV2 and TRBJ1-2; TRBD1 agrees at 8 bases. V was pared by 5 bases and J by 6 bases, with 8 bases of the junction left unmatched. The length of the CDR3 is 14 residues. CDR1 is SNHLY and CDR2 is FYNNEI in the germline V gene. The CDR3 DNA reads TGTGCCAGCAGTTCTGATCGGGACAGGAATGGCTACACCTTC. Protein sequence: CASSSDRDRNGYTF. Combining the CDR3 with reference TRBV2 and TRBJ1-2 gives the whole variable domain EPEVTQTPSHQVTQMGQEVILRCVPISNHLYFYWYRQILGQKVEFLVSFYNNEISEKSEIFDDQFSVERPDGSNFTLKIRSTKLEDSAMYFCASSSDRDRNGYTFGSGTRLTVV.

The chain has TRBV5-6 and TRBJ1-6; D unresolved. Germline V gene lookup returns CDR1 SGHDT and CDR2 YYEEEE. The CDR3 consists of 13 residues. The V end was cut by 9 bases, the J end by 0 bases, with 7 bases between. CDR3 in DNA: TGTGCCACGGCTGTCTCCTATAATTCACCCCTCCACTTT. Its translation is CATAVSYNSPLHF.

The V call is TRBV5-1, the J call TRBJ2-6; D is undetermined. The CDR3 runs 15 residues. The V and J ends lost 0 bases and 4 bases respectively, with 8 bases between them. Per germline, CDR1 SGHRS and CDR2 YFSETQ. CDR3 coding DNA: TGCGCCAGCAGCTTGGAACGGACCGGGGCCAACGTCCTGACTTTC. Its protein is CASSLERTGANVLTF.

This sequence joins TRBV7-2 and TRBJ2-3; a possible D gene is TRBD2 (5 bases). The CDR3 is 15 residues long. The germline V gene encodes CDR1 SGHTA and CDR2 FQGNSA. Trimming stripped 3 bases from V and 2 bases from J, with 12 bases between. The CDR3 DNA is TGTGCCAGCAGCTTGGCGGGCCAAATCACAGATACGCAGTATTTT. This translates into CASSLAGQITDTQYF.

V gene TRBV10-3 combines with J gene TRBJ2-7, with TRBD2 identical over 7 bases. The CDR3 runs to 15 residues. Trimming at V came to 8 bases and at J to 6 bases, leaving 16 bases not matched to a gene. Germline assignment: CDR1 ENHRY and CDR2 SYGVKD. CDR3 DNA sequence: TGTGCCATCGGACGGGTGGGTAGCGGGTTAGTCGAGCAGTACTTC. It specifies CAIGRVGSGLVEQYF.

This chain uses TRBV7-2 with TRBJ1-2, with unresolved D. CDR3 length: 14 residues. V lost 1 base to trimming and J lost 4 bases, with 10 bases between them. From germline, CDR1 is SGHTA and CDR2 FQGNSA. Here the CDR3 DNA reads TGTGCCAGCAGCTTAGTGGCGGCATTCTATGGCTACACCTTC. Amino acid sequence: CASSLVAAFYGYTF.

The chain joins TRBV6-6 to TRBJ2-7, with D maybe TRBD1 (6 bases). The CDR3 runs to 10 residues. Per germline, CDR1 MNHNY and CDR2 SVGAGI (reference sequence). The V and J ends lost 8 bases and 6 bases respectively, with 8 bases between them. The CDR3 bases are TGTGCCAGCGCAGGGGCCGAGCAGTACTTC. Its translation is CASAGAEQYF.

The chain joins TRBV20-1 to TRBJ2-1; D is uncertain. The CDR3 length is 12 residues. The V end was cut by 3 bases, the J end by 5 bases, with 8 bases between. The germline V gene encodes CDR1 DFQATT and CDR2 SNEGSKA (reference sequence). The CDR3 protein is CSASLGNNEQFF. As DNA, the CDR3 is TGCAGTGCTAGTCTAGGGAACAATGAGCAGTTCTTC.

This clone was seen once. This chain connects TRBV4-1 to TRBJ2-7; D is possibly TRBD1 or TRBD2 (5 bases each). V shed 1 base and J shed 0 bases, with 13 bases lying between them. Germline assignment: CDR1 MGHRA and CDR2 YSYEKL. CDR3 length equals 16 residues. The CDR3 here is CASSQGPGRGSYEQYF. The CDR3 coding sequence is TGCGCCAGCAGCCAAGGTCCGGGACGGGGCTCCTACGAGCAGTACTTC.

The chain has TRBV2 and TRBJ2-2; a weak D match, TRBD2 (6 bases). The CDR3 is 13 amino acids. The V and J ends lost 10 bases and 1 base respectively, with 10 bases between them. Germline values: CDR1 SNHLY, CDR2 FYNNEI. CDR3 nucleotide sequence: TGTGCCATTGCTAGCGTGAACACCGGGGAGCTGTTTTTT. Translating it yields CAIASVNTGELFF. Using reference TRBV2 and TRBJ2-2 for the parts outside the CDR3, the full variable domain is EPEVTQTPSHQVTQMGQEVILRCVPISNHLYFYWYRQILGQKVEFLVSFYNNEISEKSEIFDDQFSVERPDGSNFTLKIRSTKLEDSAMYFCAIASVNTGELFFGEGSRLTVL.

J is TRBJ1-2 and V is TRBV30, with D possibly being TRBD1 (5 bases). V gave up 2 bases and J gave up 6 bases, with 13 bases separating them. This CDR3 region has 13 residues. Germline values: CDR1 GTSNPN, CDR2 SVGIG (reference sequence). The CDR3 DNA follows: TGTGCCTGGAGTCGGCAGGGAGGAGATGGCTACACCTTC. Protein: CAWSRQGGDGYTF.

The chain combines TRBV24-1 with TRBJ1-2, with D possibly matching TRBD1 (5 bases). This CDR3 region has 14 residues. CDR1 and CDR2 from the germline V gene are KGHDR and SFDVKD. Trimming removed 9 bases at V and 1 base at J, with 14 bases between. CDR3 protein: CATPPAGDNYGYTF. CDR3 nucleotide sequence: TGTGCCACCCCACCGGCGGGGGATAACTATGGCTACACCTTC.

The chain couples TRBV27 to TRBJ2-1; 13 nucleotides line up with TRBD2. Trimming removed 2 bases from V and 5 bases from J; junction bases left unmatched: 6. In germline, CDR1 is MNHEY, CDR2 SMNVEV (reference sequence). This CDR3 spans 17 amino acids. The DNA for the CDR3 is TGTGCCAGCAGTTTACGACTAGCGGGAGGCGGGAACAATGAGCAGTTCTTC. Residues: CASSLRLAGGGNNEQFF.